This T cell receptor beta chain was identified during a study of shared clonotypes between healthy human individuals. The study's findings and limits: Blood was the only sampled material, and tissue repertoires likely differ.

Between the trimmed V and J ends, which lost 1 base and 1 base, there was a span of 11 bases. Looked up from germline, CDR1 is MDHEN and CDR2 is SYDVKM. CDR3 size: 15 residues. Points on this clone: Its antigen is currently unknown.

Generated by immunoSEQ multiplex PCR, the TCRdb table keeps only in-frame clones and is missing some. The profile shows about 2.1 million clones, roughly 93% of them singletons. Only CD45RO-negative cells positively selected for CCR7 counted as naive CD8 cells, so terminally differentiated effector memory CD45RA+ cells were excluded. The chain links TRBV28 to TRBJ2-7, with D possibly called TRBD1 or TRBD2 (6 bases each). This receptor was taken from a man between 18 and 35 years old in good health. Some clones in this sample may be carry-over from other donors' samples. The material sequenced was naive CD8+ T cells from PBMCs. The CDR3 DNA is TGTGCCAGCAGTTTATTCCGGGGGCGATCCTACGAGCAGTACTTC. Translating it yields CASSLFRGRSYEQYF. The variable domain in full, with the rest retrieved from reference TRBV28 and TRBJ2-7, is DVKVTQSSRYLVKRTGEKVFLECVQDMDHENMFWYRQDPGLGLRLIYFSYDVKMKEKGDIPEGYSVSREKKERFSLILESASTNQTSMYLCASSLFRGRSYEQYFGPGTRLTVT.